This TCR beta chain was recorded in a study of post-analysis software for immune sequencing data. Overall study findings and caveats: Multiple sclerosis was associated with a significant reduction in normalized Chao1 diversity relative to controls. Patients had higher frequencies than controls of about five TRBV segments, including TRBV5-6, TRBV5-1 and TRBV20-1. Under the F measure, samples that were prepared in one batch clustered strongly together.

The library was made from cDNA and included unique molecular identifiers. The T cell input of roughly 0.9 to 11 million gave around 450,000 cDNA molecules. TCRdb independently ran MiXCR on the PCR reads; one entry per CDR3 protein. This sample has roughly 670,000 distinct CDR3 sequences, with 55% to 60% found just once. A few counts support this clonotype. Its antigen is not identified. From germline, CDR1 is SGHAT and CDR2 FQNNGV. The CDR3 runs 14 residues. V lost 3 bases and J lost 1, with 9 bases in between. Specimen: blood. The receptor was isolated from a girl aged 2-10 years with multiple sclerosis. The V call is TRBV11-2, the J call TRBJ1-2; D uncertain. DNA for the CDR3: TGTGCCAGCAGCTTGAGCGGGAATAACTATGGCTACACCTTC. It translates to CASSLSGNNYGYTF.